This entry lists 18 T cell receptor beta chains sequenced from one sample in a study of blood T cell repertoires in COVID-19 (TCRdb year 2020). Libraries came from the immunoSEQ multiplex PCR assay. This is the immuneACCESS table as TCRdb keeps it, with only in-frame sequences that have V and J called. A part of the clones is gone; compared with another copy, unresolved V genes explain less than half, and the rest is unexplained. The sample table records 220,000 or so clones; more than 75% of these occur just once. The top ten clones comprise 2.9% of the sample. The specimen was peripheral blood. Receptors originate from a man aged 50 to 60 who had recovered from COVID-19.

The V gene is TRBV19, the J gene TRBJ1-6; unclear D gene. The CDR3 extends over 13 amino acids. CDR1 LNHDA and CDR2 SQIVND come from the germline V gene (reference sequence). Trimming pared 7 bases from V and 6 bases from J, leaving 10 bases between. The CDR3 nucleotides read TGTGCCAGTAAGGTACAGACTAATTCACCCCTCCACTTT. This codes for CASKVQTNSPLHF.

This clone was picked up one time. J is TRBJ2-7 and V is TRBV13, with 12 bases aligning to TRBD2. Germline V gives CDR1 PRHDT, CDR2 FYEKMQ (reference sequence). The V segment lost 6 bases and the J segment 7 bases; nucleotides outside the gene matches: 13. There are 16 residues in the CDR3. The CDR3 protein is CASSPSGLAGTREQYF. CDR3 DNA: TGTGCCAGCAGTCCTTCAGGACTAGCGGGAACTAGGGAGCAGTACTTC.

The gene calls are TRBV6-2 or TRBV6-3 and TRBJ2-7; 7 bases match TRBD2. Per germline, CDR1 MNHEY and CDR2 SVGEGT. This CDR3 spans 15 amino acids. V lost 2 bases to trimming and J lost 4 bases; unmatched junction nucleotides: 8. The CDR3 region is CASSYPPGGLYEQYF. The CDR3 coding sequence is TGTGCCAGCAGTTACCCGCCGGGGGGTCTTTACGAGCAGTACTTC.

This clone was seen just once. The J gene is TRBJ2-1, the V gene TRBV28; 9 nucleotides line up with TRBD2. Germline-derived CDR1 and CDR2 are MDHEN and SYDVKM. The CDR3 consists of 16 residues. J gave up 5 bases and V 5 bases, and 10 bases lay outside the gene matches. This chain's CDR3 is CASSPPLAGTNNEQFF. The CDR3 nucleotides are TGTGCCAGCAGTCCCCCTCTAGCGGGGACAAACAATGAGCAGTTCTTC.

The chain employs TRBV9 and TRBJ2-7, with 9 bases that match TRBD2. The J segment lost 2 bases and the V segment lost 4 bases, leaving 7 bases of the junction unmatched. The CDR3 extends over 15 amino acids. The germline gives CDR1 SGDLS, CDR2 YYNGEE. The CDR3 loop reads CASSPSGRLTYEQYF. The CDR3 bases are TGTGCCAGCAGCCCAAGCGGGAGGCTAACCTACGAGCAGTACTTC.

This clone was counted once. V and J are TRBV6-5 and TRBJ2-1; 11 nucleotides align to TRBD2. V lost 9 bases, J lost 8 bases, and 9 bases stayed unmatched. The CDR3 loop spans 14 amino acids. CDR1 is MNHEY and CDR2 is SVGAGI in the germline V gene. The DNA for the CDR3 is TGTGCCAGTCGTAGCGGGAGGGCAGGGGATGAGCAGTTCTTC. Amino acid sequence: CASRSGRAGDEQFF.

CDR3 loop: CASSPLESRNSNQPQHF. Written as DNA, the CDR3 is TGTGCCAGCTCACCACTGGAATCGAGGAATTCCAATCAGCCCCAGCATTTT. This chain joins TRBV18 and TRBJ1-5; D uncertain. The germline CDR1 and CDR2 sequences are KGHSH and LQKENI. This CDR3 has 17 residues. V was cut by 1 base and J by 3 bases, with 16 bases left in between.

The chain recombines TRBV12-3 or TRBV12-4 with TRBJ1-1; the D gene is possibly TRBD1 (5 bases). This CDR3 has 12 residues. V was shortened by 6 bases and J by 4 bases, with 9 bases between the two germline ends. The CDR3 DNA is TGTGCCAGCAGCTCAGGGATCACTGAAGCTTTCTTT. Translated, it gives CASSSGITEAFF.

The chain is built from TRBV3-1 (or the pseudogene TRBV3-2) and TRBJ1-3; 7 bases align to TRBD1. After removal of 4 bases from V and 0 bases from J, the junction contained 3 bases not matched to a gene. This CDR3 spans 15 amino acids. CDR1 is LGHDT, CDR2 YNNKEL, per germline (reference sequence). This CDR3 reads CASSPGTDSGNTIYF. The DNA of the CDR3 is TGTGCCAGCAGCCCCGGGACAGACTCTGGAAACACCATATATTTT.

CDR3 bases: TGTGCCAGCAGCTTGATACTAGAGGGGGCAGAGACCCAGTACTTC. It codes for CASSLILEGAETQYF. V usage is TRBV5-4 and J usage is TRBJ2-5; 7 bases map to TRBD1. J gave up 4 bases and V 1 base, and 7 bases lay outside the gene matches. The CDR3 totals 15 residues. In germline, CDR1 is SGHNT, CDR2 YYREEE (reference sequence). Full variable domain (rest looked up from reference TRBV5-4 and TRBJ2-5): ETGVTQSPTHLIKTRGQQVTLRCSSQSGHNTVSWYQQALGQGPQFIFQYYREEENGRGNFPPRFSGLQFPNYSSELNVNALELDDSALYLCASSLILEGAETQYFGPGTRLLVL.

The chain is built from TRBV10-1 and TRBJ2-1; D is ambiguous. V was clipped by 1 base and J by 7 bases, with 11 bases between them. This CDR3 has 14 amino acids. Germline V gene lookup returns CDR1 WNHNN and CDR2 SYGVQD (reference sequence). CDR3 sequence: CASSELLDSNEQFF. CDR3 DNA: TGCGCCAGCAGTGAGTTGCTAGATAGTAATGAGCAGTTCTTC.

In DNA form, the CDR3 reads TGTGCCAGCAGTTCGGGGACAGGGGGCGTATACGAGCAGTACTTC. Its protein product is CASSSGTGGVYEQYF. V gene TRBV28 combines with J gene TRBJ2-7; 12 nucleotides align to TRBD1. The CDR3 is 15 amino acids. Germline assignment: CDR1 MDHEN and CDR2 SYDVKM. The ends lost 4 bases at V and 4 bases at J; junction bases unmatched: 5. Full variable domain (missing parts from reference TRBV28 and TRBJ2-7): DVKVTQSSRYLVKRTGEKVFLECVQDMDHENMFWYRQDPGLGLRLIYFSYDVKMKEKGDIPEGYSVSREKKERFSLILESASTNQTSMYLCASSSGTGGVYEQYFGPGTRLTVT.

The genes are TRBV7-9 and TRBJ2-5; 8 bases are a match to TRBD2. Germline CDR1 is SEHNR and CDR2 is FQNEAQ (reference sequence). The trim removed 5 bases at V and 4 bases at J, leaving 6 bases unmatched. The CDR3 covers 14 residues. CDR3 residues: CASSPGLARETQYF. DNA of the CDR3: TGTGCCAGCAGCCCCGGACTAGCACGAGAGACCCAGTACTTC.

The sample holds a few counts of this clone. The CDR3 is CASSHALASEQFF. CDR3 nucleotide sequence: TGCGCCAGCAGCCACGCTCTAGCCTCTGAGCAGTTCTTC. The rearrangement links TRBV4-1 to TRBJ2-1; D might be TRBD2 (5 bases). V shed 3 bases and J shed 9 bases, with 12 bases lying between them. Germline V gene sequence: CDR1 MGHRA, CDR2 YSYEKL. This CDR3 comprises 13 residues.

The rearrangement uses TRBV5-6 and TRBJ1-3; unclear D gene. The germline CDR1 and CDR2 sequences are SGHDT and YYEEEE. This CDR3 region has 16 residues. V was shortened by 1 base and J by 2 bases, with 13 bases between the two germline ends. The chain's CDR3 is CASSLWRSGTGNTIYF. Written as DNA, the CDR3 is TGTGCCAGCAGCTTGTGGAGGTCTGGCACTGGAAACACCATATATTTT.

The rearrangement joins TRBV20-1 to TRBJ2-1; 7 nucleotides agree with TRBD2. Looked up from germline, CDR1 is DFQATT and CDR2 is SNEGSKA (reference sequence). CDR3 size: 17 residues. The ends lost 3 bases at V and 4 bases at J; junction bases unmatched: 15. The DNA for the CDR3 is TGCAGTGCTAGTCCCATGGGCGGGGCTAGCGGATACAATGAGCAGTTCTTC. Amino acids: CSASPMGGASGYNEQFF.

V and J are TRBV6-2 or TRBV6-3 and TRBJ2-7; the match to TRBD2 covers 13 bases. Trimming took 2 bases from V and 4 from J; bases not matched to a gene: 11. Germline assignment: CDR1 MNHEY and CDR2 SVGEGT. The CDR3 sequence is 18 residues long. CDR3 sequence reads: CASSYPVWTSGRFYEQYF. The CDR3 DNA sequence: TGTGCCAGCAGTTACCCGGTTTGGACTAGCGGGAGATTTTACGAGCAGTACTTC.

The genes are TRBV11-2 and TRBJ2-7, with D unclear. Germline V gene data show CDR1 as SGHAT and CDR2 as FQNNGV. The length of the CDR3 is 11 residues. With 5 bases removed from V and 4 bases from J, the gap between germline ends came to 6 bases. The CDR3 DNA is TGTGCCAGCAGCCCTCTATACGAGCAGTACTTC. Protein: CASSPLYEQYF.